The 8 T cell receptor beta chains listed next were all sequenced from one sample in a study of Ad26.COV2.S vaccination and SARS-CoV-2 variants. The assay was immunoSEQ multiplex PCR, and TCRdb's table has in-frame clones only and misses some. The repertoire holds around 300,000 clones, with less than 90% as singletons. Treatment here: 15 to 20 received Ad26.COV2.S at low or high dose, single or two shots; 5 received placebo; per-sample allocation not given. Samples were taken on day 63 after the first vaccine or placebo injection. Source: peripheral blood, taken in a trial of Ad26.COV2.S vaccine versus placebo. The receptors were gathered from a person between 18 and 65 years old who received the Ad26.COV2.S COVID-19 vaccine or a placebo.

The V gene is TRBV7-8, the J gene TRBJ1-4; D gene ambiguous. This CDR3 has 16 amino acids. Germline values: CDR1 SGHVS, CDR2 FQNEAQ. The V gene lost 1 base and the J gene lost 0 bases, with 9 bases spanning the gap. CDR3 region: CASSLGTEPTNEKLFF. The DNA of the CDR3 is TGTGCCAGCAGCTTAGGGACGGAGCCAACTAATGAAAAACTGTTTTTT.

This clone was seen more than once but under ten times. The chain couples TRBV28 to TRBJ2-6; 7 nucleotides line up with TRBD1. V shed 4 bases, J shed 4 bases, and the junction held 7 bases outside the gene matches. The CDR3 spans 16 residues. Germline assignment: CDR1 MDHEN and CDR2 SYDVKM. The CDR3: CASSSPGQQGANVLTF. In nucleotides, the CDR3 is TGTGCCAGCAGTTCCCCGGGACAGCAGGGGGCCAACGTCCTGACTTTC.

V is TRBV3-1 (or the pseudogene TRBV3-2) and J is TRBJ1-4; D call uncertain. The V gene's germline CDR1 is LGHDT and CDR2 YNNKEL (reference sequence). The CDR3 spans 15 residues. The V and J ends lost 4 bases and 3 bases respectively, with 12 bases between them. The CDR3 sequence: CASSPSEISNEKLFF. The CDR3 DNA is TGTGCCAGCAGCCCATCGGAGATTTCTAATGAAAAACTGTTTTTT.

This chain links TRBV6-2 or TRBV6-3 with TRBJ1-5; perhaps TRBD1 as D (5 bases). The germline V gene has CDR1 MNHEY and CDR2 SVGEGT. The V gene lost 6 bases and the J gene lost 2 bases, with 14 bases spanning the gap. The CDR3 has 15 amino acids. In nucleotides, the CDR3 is TGTGCCAGCAGCTTGACTCCGGGACGCAATCAGCCCCAGCATTTT. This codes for CASSLTPGRNQPQHF.

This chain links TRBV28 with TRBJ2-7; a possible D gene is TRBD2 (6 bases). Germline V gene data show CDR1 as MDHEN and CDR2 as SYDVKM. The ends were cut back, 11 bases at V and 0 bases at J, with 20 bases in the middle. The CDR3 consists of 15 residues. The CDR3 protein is CASEGPMRDSYEQYF. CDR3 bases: TGTGCCTCCGAGGGACCGATGCGGGACTCCTACGAGCAGTACTTC.

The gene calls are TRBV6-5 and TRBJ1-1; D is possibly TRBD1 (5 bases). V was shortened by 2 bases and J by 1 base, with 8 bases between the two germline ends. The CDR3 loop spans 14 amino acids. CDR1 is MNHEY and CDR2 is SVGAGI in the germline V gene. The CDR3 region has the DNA TGTGCCAGCAGTTACCTGGGGGAGAACACTGAAGCTTTCTTT. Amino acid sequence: CASSYLGENTEAFF.

CDR3 amino acids: CASSKVTGRAWGNQPQHF. Written as DNA, the CDR3 is TGTGCCAGCAGCAAAGTTACAGGCCGGGCCTGGGGGAATCAGCCCCAGCATTTT. This rearrangement joins TRBV21-1 to TRBJ1-5. TRBV21-1 is given as a pseudogene. The CDR3 is made up of 18 amino acids.

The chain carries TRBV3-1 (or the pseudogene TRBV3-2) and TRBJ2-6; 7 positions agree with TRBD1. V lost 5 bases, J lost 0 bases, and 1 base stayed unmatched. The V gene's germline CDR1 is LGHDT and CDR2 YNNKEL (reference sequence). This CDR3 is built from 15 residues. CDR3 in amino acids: CASSWTGSGANVLTF. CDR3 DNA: TGTGCCAGCAGCTGGACAGGCTCTGGGGCCAACGTCCTGACTTTC.